This T cell receptor (beta chain) appears in the sequencing data of a study of cytomegalovirus exposure and HLA in healthy donors. CDR1 is SGHRS, CDR2 YFSETQ, per germline. Deletions cut 0 bases from V and 5 bases from J, with 14 bases between. The length of the CDR3 is 15 residues. In the PCR, 60 Vbeta and 13 Jbeta primers were used. The data were produced by immunoSEQ multiplex PCR, yet TCRdb's version contains in-frame clones alone and is incomplete. The table has roughly 180,000 clones, 65% to 90% seen once. The chain recombines TRBV5-1 with TRBJ1-2; D remains ambiguous. Sequencing used PBMCs. The sequence was obtained from a girl aged 2 to 10 in good health and CMV-seropositive. The CDR3, as DNA: TGCGCCAGCAGCTTGGTGGGCGGAGGAGGATATGGCTACACCTTC. Translating it yields CASSLVGGGGYGYTF.